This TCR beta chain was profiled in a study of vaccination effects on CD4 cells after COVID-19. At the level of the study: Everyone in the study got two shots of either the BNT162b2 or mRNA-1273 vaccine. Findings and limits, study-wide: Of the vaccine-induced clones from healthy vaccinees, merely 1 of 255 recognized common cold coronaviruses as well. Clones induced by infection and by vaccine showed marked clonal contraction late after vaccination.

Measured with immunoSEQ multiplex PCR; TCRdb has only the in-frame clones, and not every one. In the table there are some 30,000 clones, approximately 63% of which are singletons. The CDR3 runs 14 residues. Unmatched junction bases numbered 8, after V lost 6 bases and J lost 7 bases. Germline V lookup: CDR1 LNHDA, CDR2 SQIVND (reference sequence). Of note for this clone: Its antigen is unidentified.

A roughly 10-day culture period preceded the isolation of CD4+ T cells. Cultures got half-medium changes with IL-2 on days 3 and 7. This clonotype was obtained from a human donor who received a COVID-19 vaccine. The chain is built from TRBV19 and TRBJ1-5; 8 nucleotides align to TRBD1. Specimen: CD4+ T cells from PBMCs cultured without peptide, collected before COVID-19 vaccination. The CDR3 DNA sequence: TGTGCCAGTAGGTCGACAGGGGTGAAGCAGCCCCAGCATTTT. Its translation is CASRSTGVKQPQHF.